The source of this T cell receptor (beta chain) is a study of blood T cell repertoires in COVID-19. At the level of the study: Specimens from acute and convalescent COVID-19 originated in the United States, Italy and Spain.

The CDR3 contains 15 residues. CDR1 and CDR2 (germline): MDHEN, SYDVKM. Trimming removed 5 bases from V and 6 bases from J, with 18 bases in between. Original processing methods: The authors estimated nucleated cell counts from reference gene primer amplification. Sequencing was performed with immunoSEQ multiplex PCR; in TCRdb, only in-frame clones are kept and a portion is missing. Clone size and V and J calls were adopted from that table, with D and trimming inferred from the DNA. The data show some 150,000 clones, about four fifths seen once. Sequenced material: peripheral blood. This chain uses TRBV28 with TRBJ2-3, with TRBD2 as a possible D gene (7 bases). This receptor was obtained from a woman in her sixties with acute or convalescent COVID-19. In DNA form, the CDR3 reads TGTGCCAGCAGTCCCGCGGGGGCAGGGGTGGATACGCAGTATTTT. This gives the protein CASSPAGAGVDTQYF.